This T cell receptor beta chain comes out of a study of control samples from healthy donors and cancer patients. Germline CDR1 reads MNHEY; CDR2 reads SVGEGT. V was pared by 5 bases and J by 5 bases, with 16 bases between. There are 14 residues in the CDR3. The data were produced by immunoSEQ multiplex PCR, yet TCRdb's version contains in-frame clones alone and is incomplete. Listed are some 180,000 clones; more than 2% falls within the top ten. As for this clone: The identical CDR3 is also encoded by other nucleotide sequences in the sample.

The source is a woman aged 25 to 39 in good health. Sequenced input: blood. This rearrangement joins TRBV6-2 or TRBV6-3 to TRBJ2-7; D is tentatively TRBD1 or TRBD2 (5 bases each). CDR3 DNA: TGTGCCAGCAGTAAGACCGGGACCCTCAACGAGCAGTACTTC. Translated: CASSKTGTLNEQYF.